The 24 T cell receptor beta chains in this list originate from one sample, sequenced in a study of Graves' ophthalmopathy and Graves' hyperthyroidism. Amplification of TCR beta CDR3 regions used RNA transcripts. First-round RT-PCR relied on HTBI primers, and a second-round multiplex PCR came next. TCRdb called the multiplex PCR reads again in MiXCR, with one record for every CDR3 protein. The top ten clones hold 9.1% of a sample with about 210,000 distinct CDR3 sequences, approximately 29% of them seen once. Source material: peripheral blood. These receptors came from a man aged 50 to 59 with Graves' ophthalmopathy.

There are many counts of this clonotype. V gene TRBV2 combines with J gene TRBJ2-7; D remains unclear. V was shortened by 3 bases and J by 2 bases, with 14 bases between the two germline ends. The germline V gene has CDR1 SNHLY and CDR2 FYNNEI. CDR3 length equals 15 residues. The CDR3 DNA is TGTGCCAGCAGTGATTTCGCTACTACCGCCTACGAGCAGTACTTC. Its translation is CASSDFATTAYEQYF.

This clonotype was recorded a few times. The CDR3 sequence: CATSRDRTSYEQYF. The CDR3 DNA is TGTGCCACCAGCAGGGACAGGACTTCCTACGAGCAGTACTTC. The chain uses TRBV15 and TRBJ2-7; 7 bases are a match to TRBD1. V lost 3 bases and J lost 1; bases outside the gene matches: 3. The CDR3 is made up of 14 amino acids. Germline V gene sequence: CDR1 LNHNV, CDR2 YYDKDF (reference sequence).

The V gene is TRBV27, the J gene TRBJ2-7; D call uncertain. Trimming cost V 6 bases and J 4 bases, with 13 bases left between them. This CDR3 has 13 residues. Germline V gene lookup returns CDR1 MNHEY and CDR2 SMNVEV (reference sequence). The CDR3 DNA reads TGTGCCAGCAGCCCTAAGTCGCGTTACGAGCAGTACTTC. Translating it yields CASSPKSRYEQYF.

This rearrangement joins TRBV6-5 to TRBJ1-2; 9 bases match TRBD1. The J segment lost 5 bases and the V segment lost 2 bases, leaving 3 bases of the junction unmatched. Looked up from germline, CDR1 is MNHEY and CDR2 is SVGAGI. The CDR3 covers 14 residues. The CDR3: CASSYVGQGYGYTF. CDR3 coding DNA: TGTGCCAGCAGTTACGTGGGACAGGGTTATGGCTACACCTTC.

V gene TRBV12-3 or TRBV12-4 combines with J gene TRBJ2-5; 10 bases match TRBD1. This CDR3 region has 14 residues. V was pared by 6 bases and J by 5 bases, with 6 bases of the junction left unmatched. CDR3 in DNA: TGTGCCAGCAGGAGACAGGGGGCCGAGGAGACCCAGTACTTC. It translates to CASRRQGAEETQYF.

The chain carries TRBV24-1 and TRBJ2-5; a possible D gene is TRBD2 (6 bases). The V gene's germline CDR1 is KGHDR and CDR2 SFDVKD. The CDR3 contains 15 residues. The V and J ends lost 6 bases and 2 bases respectively, with 15 bases between them. The CDR3 region has the DNA TGTGCCACCAGTCCCGGAGCGGGCCGACAAGAGACCCAGTACTTC. Its protein product is CATSPGAGRQETQYF.

This chain links TRBV24-1 with TRBJ2-2; D is unresolved. V dropped 7 bases and J dropped 6 bases, with 17 bases sitting between them. Germline V gene lookup returns CDR1 KGHDR and CDR2 SFDVKD. This CDR3 region has 15 residues. As DNA, the CDR3 is TGTGCCACCAGCCGTCGTATCAGCAGCGCCGGGGAGCTGTTTTTT. Encoded protein: CATSRRISSAGELFF.

This clonotype was seen many times. This chain connects TRBV7-2 to TRBJ1-5, with a tentative D call TRBD1 (6 bases). V was clipped by 1 base and J by 6 bases, with 7 bases between them. The CDR3 contains 13 residues. Per the germline V gene, CDR1 is SGHTA and CDR2 is FQGNSA. This CDR3 is CASSLGTVQPQHF. CDR3 coding DNA: TGTGCCAGCAGCTTAGGGACAGTTCAGCCCCAGCATTTT. The full variable domain, in which reference TRBV7-2 and TRBJ1-5 provide the parts outside the CDR3, is GAGVSQSPSNKVTEKGKDVELRCDPISGHTALYWYRQSLGQGLEFLIYFQGNSAPDKSGLPSDRFSAERTGGSVSTLTIQRTQQEDSAVYLCASSLGTVQPQHFGDGTRLSIL.

This clonotype was seen a single time. This sequence joins TRBV27 and TRBJ1-1; 11 positions agree with TRBD1. The CDR3 is made up of 15 amino acids. V was pared by 8 bases and J by 3 bases, with 8 bases of the junction left unmatched. CDR1 is MNHEY and CDR2 is SMNVEV in the germline V gene (reference sequence). CDR3 protein: CASGDRGRKDTEAFF. In nucleotides, the CDR3 is TGTGCCAGCGGGGACAGGGGGAGGAAGGACACTGAAGCTTTCTTT.

This clonotype appeared many times. The gene calls are TRBV28 and TRBJ1-1; 7 bases map to TRBD1. After removal of 6 bases from V and 4 bases from J, the junction contained 5 bases not matched to a gene. Germline V gene data show CDR1 as MDHEN and CDR2 as SYDVKM. This CDR3 is built from 13 residues. The CDR3 bases are TGTGCCAGCAGCTCAGGGGGGCCCACTGAAGCTTTCTTT. Translation: CASSSGGPTEAFF. Using reference TRBV28 and TRBJ1-1 for the parts outside the CDR3, the full variable domain is DVKVTQSSRYLVKRTGEKVFLECVQDMDHENMFWYRQDPGLGLRLIYFSYDVKMKEKGDIPEGYSVSREKKERFSLILESASTNQTSMYLCASSSGGPTEAFFGQGTRLTVV.

This chain uses TRBV28 with TRBJ1-5; D is undetermined. CDR3 size: 13 residues. Trimming left V 8 bases short and J 2 bases short, with 10 bases between. Germline V gene data show CDR1 as MDHEN and CDR2 as SYDVKM. In nucleotides, the CDR3 is TGTGCCAGCGATACACGTCGCAATCAGCCCCAGCATTTT. Protein product: CASDTRRNQPQHF.

This clonotype was seen at least ten times. The chain links TRBV11-3 to TRBJ1-1; the D is unclear. CDR1 and CDR2 from the germline V gene are SGHNT and YENEEA. The CDR3 is 11 amino acids. The V end lost 3 bases, the J end lost 11 bases, and 10 bases lay between the germline ends. CDR3 in DNA: TGTGCCAGCAGCTTGGTCGGTCGGGCTTTCTTT. It yields the protein CASSLVGRAFF.

This clonotype was picked up many times. The CDR3 loop is CASSSPGQGKHEQYF. The CDR3 DNA sequence: TGTGCCAGCAGTTCACCGGGACAGGGAAAACACGAGCAGTACTTC. The rearrangement links TRBV6-2 or TRBV6-3 to TRBJ2-7; 9 bases are shared with TRBD1. Germline CDR1 MNHEY, CDR2 SVGEGT. CDR3 length: 15 residues. Trimming cost V 4 bases and J 5 bases; bases outside gene matches: 9.

At least ten counts were recorded for this clonotype. The chain joins TRBV9 to TRBJ2-3; 9 bases map to TRBD2. With V trimmed by 0 bases and J by 1 base, 3 bases remained unmatched. Germline lookup yields CDR1 SGDLS and CDR2 YYNGEE. This CDR3 is built from 16 residues. CDR3 sequence: CASSVGTSAGTDTQYF. In nucleotides, the CDR3 is TGTGCCAGCAGCGTAGGGACTAGCGCGGGCACAGATACGCAGTATTTT.

There are many counts of this clonotype. J is TRBJ2-7 and V is TRBV20-1; 9 bases agree with TRBD1. V dropped 3 bases and J dropped 2; count of bases not matched to a gene: 5. The CDR3 runs 14 residues. The germline V gene encodes CDR1 DFQATT and CDR2 SNEGSKA (reference sequence). CDR3 amino acids: CSASWDREPYEQYF. In DNA, the CDR3 is TGCAGTGCTAGCTGGGACAGGGAACCCTACGAGCAGTACTTC.

This clonotype was recorded many times. This chain links TRBV4-3 with TRBJ1-1, with 10 nucleotides matching TRBD1. Germline V CDR1 and CDR2: LGHNA, YSLEER. The CDR3 is 16 amino acids. Losses at the gene ends were 4 bases for V and 4 bases for J; bases not matched to a gene: 9. The CDR3 sequence is CASSRDRGQMSTEAFF. As DNA, the CDR3 is TGCGCCAGCAGCCGAGACAGGGGGCAAATGAGCACTGAAGCTTTCTTT.

This clonotype was counted ten times or more. The V call is TRBV7-9, the J call TRBJ2-7; D gene uncertain. The germline V and J ends were trimmed by 1 base and 6 bases, with 16 bases remaining between them. This CDR3 comprises 15 residues. CDR1 SEHNR and CDR2 FQNEAQ come from the germline V gene (reference sequence). CDR3 loop: CASSLEPGSYREQYF. The CDR3 coding sequence is TGTGCCAGCAGCTTAGAACCGGGCTCCTACCGCGAGCAGTACTTC. The full variable domain, completed using reference TRBV7-9 and TRBJ2-7, is DTGVSQNPRHKITKRGQNVTFRCDPISEHNRLYWYRQTLGQGPEFLTYFQNEAQLEKSRLLSDRFSAERPKGSFSTLEIQRTEQGDSAMYLCASSLEPGSYREQYFGPGTRLTVT.

The CDR3 bases are TGTGCCAGCAGTTACCCTGGACGGGACGAGCAGTACTTC. This encodes CASSYPGRDEQYF. The genes are TRBV6-2 or TRBV6-3 and TRBJ2-7; D gene unclear. V lost 2 bases, J lost 5 bases, and 10 bases lay in between. The CDR3 consists of 13 residues. In germline, CDR1 is MNHEY, CDR2 SVGEGT.

This clonotype was seen at least ten times. V is TRBV11-2 and J is TRBJ2-5, with TRBD1 matching 8 bases. The germline V gene encodes CDR1 SGHAT and CDR2 FQNNGV. The CDR3 totals 14 residues. V shed 5 bases and J 4 bases; nucleotides not matched to a gene: 6. The CDR3 sequence is CASSTRQGRETQYF. The CDR3 DNA sequence: TGTGCCAGCAGCACTCGACAGGGGAGAGAGACCCAGTACTTC.

This clonotype was observed many times. The chain uses TRBV6-5 and TRBJ1-6; D is possibly TRBD1 (5 bases). The ends were cut back, 8 bases at V and 5 bases at J, with 13 bases in the middle. CDR3 length equals 14 residues. Germline CDR1 MNHEY, CDR2 SVGAGI. The CDR3 loop reads CASSGGTDNSPLHF. The CDR3 nucleotides are TGTGCCAGCTCTGGCGGGACGGATAATTCACCCCTCCACTTT.

V gene TRBV11-2 combines with J gene TRBJ2-5; no clear D gene. Germline V lookup: CDR1 SGHAT, CDR2 FQNNGV. This CDR3 is built from 13 residues. V shed 3 bases and J shed 5 bases, with 10 bases lying between them. The CDR3 sequence is CASSLTLGETQYF. The CDR3 bases are TGTGCCAGCAGCTTGACCCTGGGGGAGACCCAGTACTTC.

This clonotype came up many times. The chain joins TRBV20-1 to TRBJ2-5, with 11 positions matching TRBD2. V dropped 0 bases and J dropped 6; count of bases not matched to a gene: 6. Germline CDR1 and CDR2: DFQATT and SNEGSKA (reference sequence). The CDR3 has 15 residues. The CDR3 sequence is CSARDVAGGPQTQYF. CDR3 DNA: TGCAGTGCTAGAGATGTAGCGGGAGGGCCACAGACCCAGTACTTC.

The chain links TRBV9 to TRBJ2-5, with TRBD2 matching over 11 bases. Germline loops: CDR1 SGDLS, CDR2 YYNGEE. The trim removed 1 base at V and 2 bases at J, leaving 7 bases unmatched. The CDR3 runs to 17 residues. CDR3 sequence: CASSVNPGTSGQETQYF. CDR3 sequence (DNA): TGTGCCAGCAGCGTAAACCCCGGGACTAGCGGACAAGAGACCCAGTACTTC.

The sample holds many counts of this clonotype. The rearrangement uses TRBV6-5 and TRBJ2-5; TRBD2 agrees at 10 bases. CDR1 is MNHEY, CDR2 SVGAGI, per germline. The CDR3 covers 14 residues. V lost 5 bases and J lost 6; bases outside the gene matches: 6. The CDR3 sequence: CASSLGTSEQTQYF. The CDR3 DNA reads as TGTGCCAGCAGTCTGGGGACTAGCGAACAGACCCAGTACTTC.